This T cell receptor (beta chain) was retrieved from a study of beta chain features in type 1 diabetes. Findings and caveats of the study: TCRB CDR3s were moderately but significantly shorter in Type 1 diabetes patients in all four CD4+ subsets.

Worth noting for this clone: What it binds is not known.

Reverse transcribing all isolated RNA meant expressed TCRB transcripts were sequenced. Samples of naive, central memory and regulatory T cells yielded a mean of around 4 million reads. This table comes from immunoSEQ multiplex PCR, and its TCRdb copy is limited to in-frame clones, with some not included. The sample lists around 280,000 clones, approximately 15% seen once, with around 0.015% in the top ten. Once sorted, every population was more than 95% pure. There are 17 residues in the CDR3. The germline V gene has CDR1 KGHSH and CDR2 LQKENI. Trimming cost V 3 bases and J 1 base, with 16 bases left between them.

Input material: naive CD4+ T cells from blood. The TCR was taken from a man aged 18 to 30 with type 1 diabetes. V usage is TRBV18 and J usage is TRBJ1-5, with a possible D match to TRBD1 (6 bases). The CDR3 region is CASSPVAGARSNQPQHF. CDR3 nucleotide sequence: TGTGCCAGCTCACCGGTGGCGGGGGCGCGAAGCAATCAGCCCCAGCATTTT.